This T cell receptor beta chain was observed in a study of CD8 T cells in Susac syndrome. The V and J ends lost 7 bases and 1 base respectively, with 7 bases between them. The CDR3 totals 11 residues. CDR1 SQVTM and CDR2 ANQGSEA come from the germline V gene. This clonotype has more than one count but fewer than ten. The authors reverse transcribed roughly 0.5 to 1 ug RNA with random hexamers. Each CDR3 protein gets one entry after TCRdb re-called the immunoSEQ multiplex PCR reads with MiXCR. Here the sample spans 150,000 to 200,000 distinct CDR3 sequences, approximately 94% being singletons. The rearrangement links TRBV29-1 to TRBJ2-5, with a possible D match to TRBD2 (6 bases). The origin of this receptor is a human donor in good health. The source material was CD4+ T cells from PBMCs. This CDR3 is CSAGSQETQYF. The DNA for the CDR3 is TGCAGCGCCGGGAGCCAAGAGACCCAGTACTTC.